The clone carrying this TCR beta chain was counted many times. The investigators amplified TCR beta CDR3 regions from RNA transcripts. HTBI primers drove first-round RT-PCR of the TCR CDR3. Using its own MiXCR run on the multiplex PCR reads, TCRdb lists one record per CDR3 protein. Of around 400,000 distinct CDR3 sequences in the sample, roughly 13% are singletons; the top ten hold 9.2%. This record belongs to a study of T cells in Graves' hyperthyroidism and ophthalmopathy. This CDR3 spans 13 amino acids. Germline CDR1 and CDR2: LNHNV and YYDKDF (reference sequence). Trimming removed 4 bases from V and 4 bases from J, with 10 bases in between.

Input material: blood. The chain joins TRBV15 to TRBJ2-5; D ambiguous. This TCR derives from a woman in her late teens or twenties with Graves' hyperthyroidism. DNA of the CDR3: TGTGCCACCAGCAAGTCGGGTCGAGAGACCCAGTACTTC. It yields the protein CATSKSGRETQYF.